Each of the 19 T cell receptor beta chains below was sequenced from the same sample in a study of blood T cells in healthy people across ages. Primed by a sample-barcoded 5' primer and a J-beta primer mix, a second PCR proceeded for 7 to 11 cycles. TCRdb analysed the 5' RACE reads with MiXCR anew, one entry per CDR3 protein. The profile covers about 640,000 distinct CDR3 sequences, with around 54% appearing a single time and 30% to 45% taken by the ten largest. What was sequenced was blood. The receptors originated from a man in his sixties in good health.

V gene TRBV25-1 combines with J gene TRBJ2-4, with unresolved D. Germline loops: CDR1 MGHDK, CDR2 SYGVNS. V was shortened by 1 base and J by 1 base, with 2 bases between the two germline ends. The CDR3 has 13 amino acids. The CDR3 coding sequence is TGTGCCAGCAGTGAATGGGCCAAAAACATTCAGTACTTC. It translates to CASSEWAKNIQYF.

In this sample, this clonotype turned up a few times. This chain links TRBV25-1 with TRBJ1-2; D is undetermined. With 2 bases removed from V and 4 bases from J, the gap between germline ends came to 11 bases. The germline CDR1 and CDR2 sequences are MGHDK and SYGVNS. This CDR3 comprises 14 residues. CDR3 bases: TGTGCCAGCAGTGAACACAACCCCGTCTATGGCTACACCTTC. Encoded protein: CASSEHNPVYGYTF.

This clonotype was seen just once. This rearrangement joins TRBV20-1 to TRBJ2-7; D perhaps matches TRBD1 (6 bases). This CDR3 region has 13 residues. The V gene's germline CDR1 is DFQATT and CDR2 SNEGSKA (reference sequence). Trimming shortened V by 3 bases and J by 3 bases, and 12 bases separated the two germline ends. The DNA of the CDR3 is TGCAGTGCTAGTTACAAGGGGGACTACGAGCAGTACTTC. Protein product: CSASYKGDYEQYF.

The chain couples TRBV10-3 to TRBJ2-5; 14 nucleotides agree with TRBD2. V lost 10 bases, J lost 4 bases, and 2 bases stayed unmatched. Germline values: CDR1 ENHRY, CDR2 SYGVKD. CDR3 length: 13 residues. CDR3 in amino acids: CATGLAGGETQYF. CDR3 in DNA: TGTGCCACCGGACTAGCGGGGGGAGAGACCCAGTACTTC.

The rearrangement links TRBV21-1 to TRBJ2-1; the DNA was not compared with TRBD2, the D call given in the table. TRBV21-1 is a pseudogene. The CDR3 loop spans 16 amino acids. CDR3 sequence: CASSKAAAGPYNEQFF. The CDR3 DNA follows: TGTGCCAGCAGCAAAGCGGCAGCGGGGCCTTACAATGAGCAGTTCTTC.

The chain recombines TRBV6-6 with TRBJ2-3; D gene ambiguous. The V gene's germline CDR1 is MNHNY and CDR2 SVGAGI (reference sequence). With 7 bases removed from V and 0 bases from J, the gap between germline ends came to 8 bases. The CDR3 covers 13 residues. The DNA of the CDR3 is TGTGCCAGCACCTTCGGGAGCACAGATACGCAGTATTTT. Protein product: CASTFGSTDTQYF.

As for this clonotype: At one end, the junction sequence differs from germline, possibly due to a read error. V gene TRBV11-2 combines with J gene TRBJ2-4; possible D gene TRBD2, 5 bases. The J call may be in error: the DNA end matches TRBJ2-7 better. The CDR3 extends over 15 amino acids. Germline lookup yields CDR1 SGHAT and CDR2 FQNNGV. CDR3 sequence (DNA): TGTGTCAGCAGCTTAGATGTGGTAGGGAGCTACGAGCAGTACTTC. Protein product: CVSSLDVVGSYEQYF.

V and J are TRBV6-1 and TRBJ1-4, with D hard to call. The germline V gene encodes CDR1 MNHNS and CDR2 SASEGT. There are 15 residues in the CDR3. V lost 6 bases, J lost 0 bases, and 11 bases lay in between. The CDR3 protein is CASSARGPTNEKLFF. The CDR3 DNA sequence: TGTGCCAGCAGCGCAAGAGGGCCAACTAATGAAAAACTGTTTTTT.

The V and J genes are TRBV6-1 and TRBJ2-7; D might be TRBD1 (7 bases). The closer fit of TRBJ2-5 to the DNA end suggests the J call may be wrong. There are 15 residues in the CDR3. CDR1 MNHNS and CDR2 SASEGT come from the germline V gene. The CDR3 is CASSELPQGGETQYF. The CDR3 nucleotides are TGTGCCAGCAGTGAACTTCCGCAGGGGGGAGAGACCCAGTACTTC.

The chain links TRBV24-1 to TRBJ2-2; TRBD2 might be the D (6 bases). The ends were cut back, 10 bases at V and 5 bases at J, with 13 bases in the middle. The CDR3 sequence is 13 residues long. CDR1 and CDR2 (germline): KGHDR, SFDVKD. CDR3 region: CATTGVGTGELFF. The CDR3 DNA is TGTGCCACGACGGGGGTTGGGACCGGGGAGCTGTTTTTT.

The CDR3 reads CASSLAASYPQETQYF. CDR3 nucleotides: TGTGCCAGCAGCTTAGCGGCTAGCTACCCGCAAGAGACCCAGTACTTC. V gene TRBV7-2 combines with J gene TRBJ2-5; tentatively, D is TRBD2 (5 bases). Germline CDR1 is SGHTA and CDR2 is FQGNSA. Trimming cost V 0 bases and J 2 bases, with 13 bases left between them. The CDR3 extends over 16 amino acids.

The V and J genes are TRBV5-1 and TRBJ2-7, with 9 bases matching TRBD2. The J segment lost 3 bases and the V segment lost 3 bases, leaving 7 bases of the junction unmatched. CDR3 length equals 15 residues. Germline V gene lookup returns CDR1 SGHRS and CDR2 YFSETQ. CDR3 DNA sequence: TGCGCCAGCAGCTCCTTGGGCGGGGGGGACTACGAGCAGTACTTC. Translating gives CASSSLGGGDYEQYF.

This chain links TRBV6-5 with TRBJ1-2; TRBD1 is a possible D gene (5 bases). Deletions cut 5 bases from V and 5 bases from J, with 12 bases between. Germline lookup yields CDR1 MNHEY and CDR2 SVGAGI. The CDR3 is made up of 13 amino acids. CDR3 amino acids: CASSARDYYGYTF. The DNA for the CDR3 is TGTGCCAGCAGTGCCAGGGATTATTATGGCTACACCTTC.

The chain carries TRBV5-5 and TRBJ1-1; weak D call: TRBD1 (5 bases). Germline V gene lookup returns CDR1 SGHKS and CDR2 YYEKEE (reference sequence). Trimming left V 0 bases short and J 1 base short, with 16 bases between. The CDR3 is 17 amino acids. The CDR3 reads CASSLGDLRAGNTEAFF. The CDR3 nucleotides are TGTGCCAGCAGCTTGGGGGACCTCAGGGCAGGGAACACTGAAGCTTTCTTT.

About this clonotype itself: Since no conserved phenylalanine or tryptophan closes the CDR3, a read error is the likely cause. V is TRBV7-9 and J is TRBJ2-3; D is uncertain. CDR1 SEHNR and CDR2 FQNEAQ come from the germline V gene (reference sequence). This CDR3 contains 15 residues. V shed 1 base and J shed 1 base, with 9 bases lying between them. The DNA for the CDR3 is TGTGCCAGCAGCTTAGATGCAGGCGGCACAGATACGCAGTATATT. Translating it yields CASSLDAGGTDTQYI.

V gene TRBV5-1 combines with J gene TRBJ2-5; 9 bases map to TRBD1. This CDR3 comprises 14 residues. The V segment lost 0 bases and the J segment 11 bases; nucleotides outside the gene matches: 8. The germline CDR1 and CDR2 sequences are SGHRS and YFSETQ. CDR3 region: CASSLVRQGGEQYF. CDR3 nucleotide sequence: TGCGCCAGCAGCTTGGTGAGACAGGGGGGGGAGCAGTACTTC. Drawing the rest from reference TRBV5-1 and TRBJ2-5, the complete variable domain is KAGVTQTPRYLIKTRGQQVTLSCSPISGHRSVSWYQQTPGQGLQFLFEYFSETQRNKGNFPGRFSGRQFSNSRSEMNVSTLELGDSALYLCASSLVRQGGEQYFGPGTRLLVL.

In nucleotides, the CDR3 is TGTGCCAGCAGTTTTAGGAGGGCTGGGACCCAGTACTTC. Translated: CASSFRRAGTQYF. The V and J genes are TRBV12-3 or TRBV12-4 and TRBJ2-5; TRBD2 is a possible D gene (6 bases). The CDR3 is made up of 13 amino acids. Trimming shortened V by 3 bases and J by 7 bases, and 12 bases separated the two germline ends.

The chain uses TRBV3-1 and TRBJ1-1, with D unclear. V was cut by 2 bases and J by 2 bases, with 15 bases left in between. Germline lookup yields CDR1 LGHDT and CDR2 YNNKEL (reference sequence). The CDR3 is 16 residues long. CDR3 in amino acids: CASSQLGSVFNTEAFF. The CDR3 DNA sequence: TGTGCCAGCAGCCAACTGGGGTCGGTATTCAACACTGAAGCTTTCTTT.

J is TRBJ2-1 and V is TRBV7-9; D ambiguous. V was clipped by 1 base and J by 2 bases, with 12 bases between them. Germline V gene data show CDR1 as SEHNR and CDR2 as FQNEAQ (reference sequence). The CDR3 totals 16 residues. The CDR3 DNA is TGTGCCAGCAGCTTAGATAGTCACCCAGCCTACAATGAGCAGTTCTTC. Its protein product is CASSLDSHPAYNEQFF. Complete variable domain (other parts from reference TRBV7-9 and TRBJ2-1): DTGVSQNPRHKITKRGQNVTFRCDPISEHNRLYWYRQTLGQGPEFLTYFQNEAQLEKSRLLSDRFSAERPKGSFSTLEIQRTEQGDSAMYLCASSLDSHPAYNEQFFGPGTRLTVL.